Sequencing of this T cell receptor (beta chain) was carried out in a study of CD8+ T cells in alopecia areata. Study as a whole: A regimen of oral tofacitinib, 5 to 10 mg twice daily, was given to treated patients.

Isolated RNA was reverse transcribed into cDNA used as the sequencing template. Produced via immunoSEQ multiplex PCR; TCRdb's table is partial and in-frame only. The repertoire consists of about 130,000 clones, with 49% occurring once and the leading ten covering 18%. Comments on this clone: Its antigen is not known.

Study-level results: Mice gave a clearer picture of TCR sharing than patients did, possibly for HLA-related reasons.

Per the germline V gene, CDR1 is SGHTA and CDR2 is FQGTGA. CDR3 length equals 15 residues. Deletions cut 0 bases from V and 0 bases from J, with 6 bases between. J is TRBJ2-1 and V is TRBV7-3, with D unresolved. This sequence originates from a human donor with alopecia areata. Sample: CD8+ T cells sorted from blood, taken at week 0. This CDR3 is CASSLTGISYNEQFF. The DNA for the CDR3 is TGTGCCAGCAGCTTAACGGGGATCTCCTACAATGAGCAGTTCTTC.